This T cell receptor (beta chain) was documented in a study of blood T cell repertoires in COVID-19. In the study overall: The United States, Italy and Spain provided the acute and convalescent COVID-19 samples. PBMCs, B-cell-depleted T cells, or T cells provided the cDNA or gDNA that made up the material.

During active infection, Seattle patients enrolled and were then monitored through disease. In the authors' methods: Reference gene primer amplification yielded estimated nucleated cell counts. Profiling relied on immunoSEQ multiplex PCR, and the TCRdb table lists in-frame clones only, not all of them. V, J and clone size reflect that table, while D and trimming were determined from the DNA. The sample lists about 140,000 clones; approximately 90% were seen once. Between the trimmed V and J ends, which lost 2 bases and 1 base, there was a span of 3 bases. Germline V gene data show CDR1 as SGHNT and CDR2 as YENEEA. The CDR3 totals 13 residues.

Sequencing used peripheral blood. The genes are TRBV11-3 and TRBJ1-5, with D unresolved. The source is a human donor with COVID-19, enrolled during active disease. The donor label of this sample is uncertain. CDR3 DNA: TGTGCCAGCAGCTTATCGAGCAATCAGCCCCAGCATTTT. Amino acid sequence: CASSLSSNQPQHF.